The sequence of this T cell receptor (beta chain) was determined in a study of vaccination and CD4 T cells after COVID-19. Study-wide background: There were six male and four female convalescents, and two of them were Hispanic.

The assay that was used to sequence DNA from cultured CD4+ T cells was the Oncomine TCR Beta short-read assay. Genomic DNA was isolated from CD4+ T cells that had been cultured. MiXCR was run by TCRdb on the PCR reads, yielding one entry per CDR3 protein. This table has about 9,000 distinct CDR3 sequences, approximately 35% appearing once. Treatment: roughly ten-day PBMC culture with coronavirus spike peptide pools or control peptides (ViraFEST assay). Investigators obtained the unexposed donor's CD4+ T cells before the COVID-19 pandemic (2011-2018). Peptide-pool expansion of antigen-specific T cells preceded TCR sequencing in ViraFEST. It was with 9 to 10 IU/ml IL-2 and roughly 9.5 ug/ml peptide pools that roughly 2.2 million PBMCs per well were cultured. Only a few counts were recorded for this clonotype. Antigen specificity is unknown. Study-wide results and caveats: Spike mono-reactivity was found in 304 of the 307 vaccine-specific clones identified in convalescent patients.

The sequenced sample consisted of CD4+ T cells from blood, cultured in vitro. The clonotype originates from a human donor in good health.

This chain's CDR3 is CSARATAAGELFF. The CDR3, as DNA: TGCAGTGCTAGAGCGACAGCGGCCGGGGAGCTGTTTTTT. The V gene is TRBV20-1, the J gene TRBJ2-2; D may correspond to TRBD1 or TRBD2 (5 bases each). Germline loops: CDR1 DFQATT, CDR2 SNEGSKA (reference sequence). The V end was cut by 1 base, the J end by 6 bases, with 9 bases between. The CDR3 sequence is 13 residues long.